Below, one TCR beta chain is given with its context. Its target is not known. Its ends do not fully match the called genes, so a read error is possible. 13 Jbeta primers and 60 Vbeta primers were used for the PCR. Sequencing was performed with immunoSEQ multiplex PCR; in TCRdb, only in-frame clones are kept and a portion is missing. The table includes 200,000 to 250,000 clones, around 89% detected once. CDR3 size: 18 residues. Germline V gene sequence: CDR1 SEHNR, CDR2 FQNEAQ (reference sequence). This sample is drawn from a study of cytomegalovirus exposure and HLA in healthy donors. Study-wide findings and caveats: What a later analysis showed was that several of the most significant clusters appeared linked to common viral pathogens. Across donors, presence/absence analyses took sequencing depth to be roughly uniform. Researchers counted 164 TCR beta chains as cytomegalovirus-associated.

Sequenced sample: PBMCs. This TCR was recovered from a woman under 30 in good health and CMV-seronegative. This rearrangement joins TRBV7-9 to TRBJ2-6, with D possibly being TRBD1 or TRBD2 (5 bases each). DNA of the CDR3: TGTTCCAGCAGCTTAGCGATAGACAGTCTCTCTGGGGCCAACGTCCTGACTTTC. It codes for CSSSLAIDSLSGANVLTF. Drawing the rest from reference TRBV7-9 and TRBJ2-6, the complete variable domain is DTGVSQNPRHKITKRGQNVTFRCDPISEHNRLYWYRQTLGQGPEFLTYFQNEAQLEKSRLLSDRFSAERPKGSFSTLEIQRTEQGDSAMYLCSSSLAIDSLSGANVLTFGAGSRLTVL.